Listed below are T cell receptor beta chains from one sample, sequenced in a study of blood T cell repertoires in COVID-19. TCRdb's table, derived via immunoSEQ multiplex PCR, lists solely in-frame clones and lacks some. The sample holds approximately 300,000 clones, approximately 84% seen once. The source material was PBMCs or T cells enriched from blood (not recorded which). The receptors here all came from a woman younger than 35 who had recovered from COVID-19. Each CDR3 is given without its conserved first and last residue.

TRBV24-1	TRBJ2-2	10	ASTGLTGELF
TRBV27	TRBJ1-6	14	ASSLFVTGLDSPLH
TRBV5-1	TRBJ2-3	13	ASSLEAAGTDTQY
TRBV4-1	TRBJ1-6	15	ASSQGTGTIYNSPLH
TRBV2	TRBJ1-5	12	ASSEYRGNQPQH
TRBV5-4	TRBJ2-5	11	ASSFGSSETQY
TRBV19	TRBJ2-7	15	ASSTGVGRESSYEQY
TRBV25-1	TRBJ2-3	15	ASSEYRLVGHTDTQY
TRBV27	TRBJ2-3	15	ASTLTPSGRAVDTQY
TRBV3-1/TRBV3-2	TRBJ1-5	13	ASSQGYSSNQPQH
TRBV7-2	TRBJ2-3	11	ASRVTGSDTQY
TRBV6-1	TRBJ2-7	16	ASSEAPGGQGGSYEQY
TRBV6-5	TRBJ1-1	10	ASKHVNTEAF
TRBV30	TRBJ1-2	13	AWSVGQSMNYGYT